This paragraph reports one T cell receptor beta chain. The data belong to a study of T cells in Graves' hyperthyroidism and ophthalmopathy. The CDR3 regions of TCR beta were amplified from RNA transcripts. RT-PCR in the first round (using the HTBI primer set) targeted the TCR CDR3. TCRdb redid the calling of the multiplex PCR reads with MiXCR, one entry per CDR3 protein. The repertoire consists of roughly 700,000 distinct CDR3 sequences, with over 35% occurring once and the leading ten covering less than 35%. This clonotype was obtained from a woman in her thirties or forties with Graves' hyperthyroidism. The material sequenced was blood.

This CDR3 is CASGRTGSNTEAFF. DNA of the CDR3: TGTGCCAGCGGACGAACAGGGAGCAACACTGAAGCTTTCTTT. The chain carries TRBV7-9 and TRBJ1-1; a possible D gene is TRBD1 (6 bases). This CDR3 has 14 amino acids. CDR1 is SEHNR, CDR2 FQNEAQ, per germline (reference sequence). V was trimmed by 8 bases and J by 2 bases, leaving 15 bases between them. Using reference TRBV7-9 and TRBJ1-1 for the parts outside the CDR3, the full variable domain is DTGVSQNPRHKITKRGQNVTFRCDPISEHNRLYWYRQTLGQGPEFLTYFQNEAQLEKSRLLSDRFSAERPKGSFSTLEIQRTEQGDSAMYLCASGRTGSNTEAFFGQGTRLTVV.